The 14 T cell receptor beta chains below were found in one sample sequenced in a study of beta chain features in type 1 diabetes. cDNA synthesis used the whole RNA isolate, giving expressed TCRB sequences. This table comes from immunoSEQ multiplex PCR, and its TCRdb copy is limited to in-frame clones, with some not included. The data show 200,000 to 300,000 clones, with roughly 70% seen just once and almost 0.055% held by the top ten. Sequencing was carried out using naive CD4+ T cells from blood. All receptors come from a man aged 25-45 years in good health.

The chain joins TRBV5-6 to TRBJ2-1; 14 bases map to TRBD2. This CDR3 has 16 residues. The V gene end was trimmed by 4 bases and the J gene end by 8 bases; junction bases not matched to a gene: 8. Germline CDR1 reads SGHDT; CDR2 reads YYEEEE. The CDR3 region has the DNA TGTGCCAGCAGCCCGGGACTAGCGGGAGTGCGGTATGAGCAGTTCTTC. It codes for CASSPGLAGVRYEQFF.

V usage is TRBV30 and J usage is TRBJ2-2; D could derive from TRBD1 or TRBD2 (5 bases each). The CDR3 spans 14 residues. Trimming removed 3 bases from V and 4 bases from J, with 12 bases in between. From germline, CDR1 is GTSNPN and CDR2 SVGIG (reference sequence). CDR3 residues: CAWSVGDPTGELFF. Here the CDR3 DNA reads TGTGCCTGGAGCGTGGGGGATCCCACCGGGGAGCTGTTTTTT.

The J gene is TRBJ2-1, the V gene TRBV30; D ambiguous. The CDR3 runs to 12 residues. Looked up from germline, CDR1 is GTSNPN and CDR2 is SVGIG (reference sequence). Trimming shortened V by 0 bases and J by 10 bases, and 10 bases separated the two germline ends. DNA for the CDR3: TGTGCCTGGAGTGTACCGGTTTCCGAGCAGTTCTTC. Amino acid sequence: CAWSVPVSEQFF. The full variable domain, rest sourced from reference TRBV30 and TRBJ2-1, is SQTIHQWPATLVQPVGSPLSLECTVEGTSNPNLYWYRQAAGRGLQLLFYSVGIGQISSEVPQNLSASRPQDRQFILSSKKLLLSDSGFYLCAWSVPVSEQFFGPGTRLTVL.

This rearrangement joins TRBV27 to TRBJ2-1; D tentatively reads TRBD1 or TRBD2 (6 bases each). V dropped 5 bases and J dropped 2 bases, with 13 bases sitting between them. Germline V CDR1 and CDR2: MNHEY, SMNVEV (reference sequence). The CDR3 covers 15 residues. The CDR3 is CASSNGGQTYNEQFF. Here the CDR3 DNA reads TGTGCCAGCAGTAACGGGGGCCAGACCTACAATGAGCAGTTCTTC.

The CDR3 sequence is CASSPGQRPTQYF. CDR3 DNA sequence: TGTGCCAGCAGCCCCGGACAGCGCCCGACCCAGTACTTC. The chain has TRBV7-9 and TRBJ2-5; D possibly corresponds to TRBD1 (6 bases). CDR3 size: 13 residues. With 5 bases removed from V and 7 bases from J, the gap between germline ends came to 14 bases. CDR1 is SEHNR and CDR2 is FQNEAQ in the germline V gene (reference sequence).

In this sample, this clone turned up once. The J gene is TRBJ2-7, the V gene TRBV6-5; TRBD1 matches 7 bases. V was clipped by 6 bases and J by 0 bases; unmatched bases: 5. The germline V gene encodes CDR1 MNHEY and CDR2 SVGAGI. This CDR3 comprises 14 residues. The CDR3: CASSQTGSSYEQYF. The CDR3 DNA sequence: TGTGCCAGCAGCCAGACAGGGAGCTCCTACGAGCAGTACTTC.

As DNA, the CDR3 is TGTGCCTGGAGTGCGCACCAAAGCTCCTACAATGAGCAGTTCTTC. Its translation: CAWSAHQSSYNEQFF. The genes are TRBV30 and TRBJ2-1; no definite D call. V was cut by 1 base and J by 0 bases, with 10 bases left in between. Germline CDR1 GTSNPN, CDR2 SVGIG (reference sequence). The CDR3 sequence is 15 residues long.

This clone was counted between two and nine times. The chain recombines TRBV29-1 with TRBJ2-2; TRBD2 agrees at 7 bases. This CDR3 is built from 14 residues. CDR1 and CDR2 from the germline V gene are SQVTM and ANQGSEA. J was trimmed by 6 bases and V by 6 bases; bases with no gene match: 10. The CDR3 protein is CSVQLALVAGELFF. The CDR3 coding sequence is TGCAGCGTCCAACTAGCGTTAGTTGCCGGGGAGCTGTTTTTT.

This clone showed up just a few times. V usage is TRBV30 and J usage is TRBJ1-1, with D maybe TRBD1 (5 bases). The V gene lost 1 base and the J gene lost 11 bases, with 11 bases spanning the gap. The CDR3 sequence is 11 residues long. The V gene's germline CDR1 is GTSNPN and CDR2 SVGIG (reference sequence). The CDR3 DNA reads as TGTGCCTGGAGTGCCTCCGGGACGGCTTTCTTT. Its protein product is CAWSASGTAFF.

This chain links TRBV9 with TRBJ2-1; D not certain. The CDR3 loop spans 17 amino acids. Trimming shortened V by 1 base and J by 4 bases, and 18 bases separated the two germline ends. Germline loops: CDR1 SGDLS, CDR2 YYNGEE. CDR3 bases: TGTGCCAGCAGCGTAAGGGTTACAGCTTTACAATACAATGAGCAGTTCTTC. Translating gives CASSVRVTALQYNEQFF.

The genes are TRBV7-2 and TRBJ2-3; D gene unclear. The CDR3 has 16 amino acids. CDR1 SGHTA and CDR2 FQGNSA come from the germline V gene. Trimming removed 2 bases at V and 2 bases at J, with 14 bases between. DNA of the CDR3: TGTGCCAGCAGCTTATTAGTAGCATTTCCCACAGATACGCAGTATTTT. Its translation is CASSLLVAFPTDTQYF.

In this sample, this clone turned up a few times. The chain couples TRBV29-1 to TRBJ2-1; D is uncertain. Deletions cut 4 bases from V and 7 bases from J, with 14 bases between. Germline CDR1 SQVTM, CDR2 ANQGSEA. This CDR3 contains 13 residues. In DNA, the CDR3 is TGCAGCGTTGGCCAGGTCCTAGTAAATGAGCAGTTCTTC. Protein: CSVGQVLVNEQFF.

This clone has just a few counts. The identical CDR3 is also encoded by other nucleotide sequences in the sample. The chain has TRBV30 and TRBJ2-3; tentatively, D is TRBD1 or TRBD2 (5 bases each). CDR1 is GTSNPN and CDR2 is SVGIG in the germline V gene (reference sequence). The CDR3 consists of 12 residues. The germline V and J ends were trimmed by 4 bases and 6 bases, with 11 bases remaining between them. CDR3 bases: TGTGCCTGGAATCCCGGGACCGATACGCAGTATTTT. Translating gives CAWNPGTDTQYF. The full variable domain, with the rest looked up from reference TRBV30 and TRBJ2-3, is SQTIHQWPATLVQPVGSPLSLECTVEGTSNPNLYWYRQAAGRGLQLLFYSVGIGQISSEVPQNLSASRPQDRQFILSSKKLLLSDSGFYLCAWNPGTDTQYFGPGTRLTVL.

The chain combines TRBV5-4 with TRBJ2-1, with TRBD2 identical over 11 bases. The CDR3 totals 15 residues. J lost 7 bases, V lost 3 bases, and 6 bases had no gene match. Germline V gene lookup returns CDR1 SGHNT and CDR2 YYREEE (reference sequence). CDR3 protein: CASSSKLAGVNEQFF. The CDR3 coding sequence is TGTGCCAGCAGCTCTAAACTAGCGGGGGTTAATGAGCAGTTCTTC.